These 5 T cell receptor beta chains originate from one sample sequenced in a study of T cells after yellow fever vaccination (dated by TCRdb to the late 2010s). Library construction relied on 5' RACE. Sequencing was carried out with an Illumina HiSeq 2500. TCRdb reprocessed the public reads (quality trimming at Q25 with fastp, clone calling with MiXCR) and kept in-frame beta chains. CDR3 protein sequences are deduplicated, and each keeps its most common genes and DNA. The sample table contains hundreds of thousands of distinct CDR3 sequences; only one count was recorded for roughly 13% of them. The top ten hold around an eighth of the sample. Reading the label with the study, this specimen's treatment or condition is: live attenuated yellow fever vaccine strain. The source was PBMCs, collected on the day of the yellow fever booster vaccination. The origin of the receptors is a young man who received the YFV17D yellow fever vaccine.

This clonotype was seen only a few times. V is TRBV7-3 and J is TRBJ2-3; 7 bases agree with TRBD2. This CDR3 spans 17 amino acids. In germline, CDR1 is SGHTA, CDR2 FQGTGA. The trim removed 3 bases at V and 3 bases at J, leaving 12 bases unmatched. CDR3 in DNA: TGTGCCAGCAGCTTGCAGGATCGGGGGGTGGGGACAGATACGCAGTATTTT. Its protein is CASSLQDRGVGTDTQYF.

This chain joins TRBV5-4 and TRBJ2-7; D is uncertain. The germline gives CDR1 SGHNT, CDR2 YYREEE (reference sequence). Trimming cost V 2 bases and J 5 bases, with 11 bases left between them. The CDR3 covers 13 residues. The CDR3 is CASSFYGGDEQYF. Here the CDR3 DNA reads TGTGCCAGCAGCTTTTATGGTGGTGACGAGCAGTACTTC.

The chain uses TRBV30 and TRBJ2-6; a possible D gene is TRBD2 (6 bases). The CDR3 is made up of 17 amino acids. CDR1 and CDR2 from the germline V gene are GTSNPN and SVGIG (reference sequence). V dropped 3 bases and J dropped 0 bases, with 15 bases sitting between them. The CDR3: CAWSPKGLTSGANVLTF. The CDR3 DNA follows: TGTGCCTGGAGCCCGAAGGGACTGACCTCTGGGGCCAACGTCCTGACTTTC.

This clonotype was counted a few times. The gene calls are TRBV12-3 or TRBV12-4 and TRBJ1-5; weak D call: TRBD1 (5 bases). The CDR3 sequence is 14 residues long. The V and J ends lost 3 bases and 2 bases respectively, with 8 bases between them. The CDR3 is CASSFWGGNQPQHF. CDR3 nucleotides: TGTGCCAGCAGTTTTTGGGGGGGCAATCAGCCCCAGCATTTT.

This clonotype was counted between two and nine times. V is TRBV27 and J is TRBJ1-5; the D gene is possibly TRBD1 (5 bases). The V gene's germline CDR1 is MNHEY and CDR2 SMNVEV (reference sequence). The CDR3 is 14 residues long. V lost 4 bases, J lost 3 bases, and 10 bases lay in between. CDR3: CASSSDSFNQPQHF. The DNA of the CDR3 is TGTGCCAGCAGTTCAGACAGTTTCAATCAGCCCCAGCATTTT.